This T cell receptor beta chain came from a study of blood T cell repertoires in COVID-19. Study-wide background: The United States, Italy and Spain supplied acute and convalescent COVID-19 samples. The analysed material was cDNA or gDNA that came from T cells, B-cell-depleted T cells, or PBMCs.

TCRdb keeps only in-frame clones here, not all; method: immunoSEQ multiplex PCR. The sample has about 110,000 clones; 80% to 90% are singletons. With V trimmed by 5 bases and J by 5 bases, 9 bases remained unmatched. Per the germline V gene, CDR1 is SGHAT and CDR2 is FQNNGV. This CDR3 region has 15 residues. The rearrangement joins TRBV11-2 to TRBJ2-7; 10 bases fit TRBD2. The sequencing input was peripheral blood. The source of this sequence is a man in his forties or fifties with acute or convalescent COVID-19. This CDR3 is CASSTVASGGNEQYF. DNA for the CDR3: TGTGCCAGCAGCACAGTGGCTAGCGGGGGTAACGAGCAGTACTTC.